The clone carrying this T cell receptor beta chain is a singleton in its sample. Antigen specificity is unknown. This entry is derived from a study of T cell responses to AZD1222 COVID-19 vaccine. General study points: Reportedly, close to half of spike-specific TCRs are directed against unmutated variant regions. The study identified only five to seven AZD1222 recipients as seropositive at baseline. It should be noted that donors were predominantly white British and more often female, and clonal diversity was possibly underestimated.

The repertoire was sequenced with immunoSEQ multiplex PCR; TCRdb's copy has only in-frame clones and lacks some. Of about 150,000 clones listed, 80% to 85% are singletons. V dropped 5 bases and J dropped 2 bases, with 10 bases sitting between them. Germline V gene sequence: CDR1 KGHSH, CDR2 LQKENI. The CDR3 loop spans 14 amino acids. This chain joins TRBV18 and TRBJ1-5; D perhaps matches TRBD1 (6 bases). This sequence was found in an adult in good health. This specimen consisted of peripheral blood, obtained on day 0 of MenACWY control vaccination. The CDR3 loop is CASSKGGGNQPQHF. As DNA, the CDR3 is TGTGCCAGCTCAAAGGGGGGGGGCAATCAGCCCCAGCATTTT.